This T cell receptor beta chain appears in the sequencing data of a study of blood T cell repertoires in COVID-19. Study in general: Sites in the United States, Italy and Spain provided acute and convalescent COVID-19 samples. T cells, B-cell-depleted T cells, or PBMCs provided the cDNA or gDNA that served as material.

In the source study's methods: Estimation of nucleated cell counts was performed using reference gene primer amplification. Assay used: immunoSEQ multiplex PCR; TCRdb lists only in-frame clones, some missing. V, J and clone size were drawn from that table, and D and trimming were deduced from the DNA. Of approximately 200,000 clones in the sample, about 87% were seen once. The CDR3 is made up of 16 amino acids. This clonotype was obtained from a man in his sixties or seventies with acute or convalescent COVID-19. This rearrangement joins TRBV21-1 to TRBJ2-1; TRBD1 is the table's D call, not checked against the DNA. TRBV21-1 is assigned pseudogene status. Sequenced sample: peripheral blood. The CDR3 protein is CASIGGRDRSYNEQFF. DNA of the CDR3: TGTGCCAGCATCGGGGGACGGGACAGGTCCTACAATGAGCAGTTCTTC.